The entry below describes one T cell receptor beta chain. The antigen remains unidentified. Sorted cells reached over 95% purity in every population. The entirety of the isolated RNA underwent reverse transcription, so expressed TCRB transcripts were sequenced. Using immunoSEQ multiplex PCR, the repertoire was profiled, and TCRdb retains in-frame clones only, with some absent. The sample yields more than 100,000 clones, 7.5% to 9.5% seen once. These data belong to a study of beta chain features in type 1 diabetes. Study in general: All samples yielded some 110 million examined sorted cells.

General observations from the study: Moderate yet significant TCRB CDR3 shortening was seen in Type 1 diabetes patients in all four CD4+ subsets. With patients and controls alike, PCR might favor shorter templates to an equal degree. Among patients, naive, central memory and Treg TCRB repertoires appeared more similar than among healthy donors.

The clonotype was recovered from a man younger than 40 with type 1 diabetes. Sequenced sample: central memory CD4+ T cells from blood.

This CDR3 is CASSPEGQGRLPSGYTF. CDR3 sequence (DNA): TGTGCCAGCTCACCAGAAGGACAGGGGCGTCTCCCCTCTGGCTACACCTTC. This chain uses TRBV18 with TRBJ1-2, with 9 bases fitting TRBD1. Looked up from germline, CDR1 is KGHSH and CDR2 is LQKENI. The V segment lost 2 bases and the J segment 7 bases; nucleotides outside the gene matches: 14. The CDR3 sequence is 17 residues long.